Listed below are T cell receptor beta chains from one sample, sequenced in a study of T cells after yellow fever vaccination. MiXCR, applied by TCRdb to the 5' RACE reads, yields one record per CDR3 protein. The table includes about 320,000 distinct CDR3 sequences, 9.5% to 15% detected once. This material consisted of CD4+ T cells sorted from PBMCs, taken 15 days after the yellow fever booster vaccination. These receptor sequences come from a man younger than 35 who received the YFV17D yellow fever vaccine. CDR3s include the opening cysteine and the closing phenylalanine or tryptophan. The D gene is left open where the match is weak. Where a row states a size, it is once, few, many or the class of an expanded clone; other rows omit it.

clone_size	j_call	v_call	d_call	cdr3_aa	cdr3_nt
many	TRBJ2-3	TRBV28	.	CASSIGASSTDTQYF	TGTGCCAGCTCGATTGGCGCCAGCTCCACAGATACGCAGTATTTT
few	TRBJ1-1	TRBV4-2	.	CASSQEIGGTEAFF	TGTGCCAGCAGCCAAGAAATAGGGGGCACTGAAGCTTTCTTT
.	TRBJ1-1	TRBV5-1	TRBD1	CASSVPQGAEAFF	TGCGCCAGCAGCGTTCCCCAGGGGGCTGAAGCTTTCTTT
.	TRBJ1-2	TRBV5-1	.	CASGLGGQVDGYTF	TGCGCCAGCGGCTTAGGAGGACAAGTCGACGGCTACACCTTC
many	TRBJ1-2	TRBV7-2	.	CASSLGGGNYGYTF	TGTGCCAGCAGCCTGGGCGGCGGCAACTATGGCTACACCTTC
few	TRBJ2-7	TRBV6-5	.	CASRAAYEQYF	TGTGCCAGCAGAGCGGCCTACGAGCAGTACTTC
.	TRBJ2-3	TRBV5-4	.	CASTSAGVDTQYF	TGTGCCAGCACCTCGGCAGGGGTGGATACGCAGTATTTT
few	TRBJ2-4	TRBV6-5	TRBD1	CASSATGGRDIQYF	TGTGCCAGCAGCGCAACAGGGGGTCGGGACATTCAGTACTTC
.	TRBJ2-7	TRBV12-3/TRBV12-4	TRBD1	CASSSGGYEQYF	TGTGCCAGCAGTTCAGGGGGATACGAGCAGTACTTC
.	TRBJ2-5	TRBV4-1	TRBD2	CASSQVYLAGGPYQETQYF	TGCGCCAGCAGCCAAGTGTACCTAGCGGGGGGCCCCTACCAAGAGACCCAGTACTTC
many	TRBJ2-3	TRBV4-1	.	CASSQVGALSDTQYF	TGCGCCAGCAGCCAAGTGGGGGCCCTGTCGGATACGCAGTATTTT
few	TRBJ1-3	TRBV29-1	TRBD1	CSVEGPTGAPGNTIYF	TGCAGCGTTGAAGGGCCAACAGGGGCTCCTGGAAACACCATATATTTT
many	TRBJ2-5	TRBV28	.	CASGSGALETQYF	TGTGCCAGCGGATCTGGCGCCTTAGAGACCCAGTACTTC
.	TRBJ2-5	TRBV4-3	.	CASSPGGWRETQYF	TGCGCCAGCAGCCCGGGGGGCTGGCGGGAGACCCAGTACTTC
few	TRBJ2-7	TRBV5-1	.	CASSSSVTQYF	TGCGCCAGCAGCTCATCGGTCACGCAGTACTTC
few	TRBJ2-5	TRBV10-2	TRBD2	CASSGLAGALKETQYF	TGCGCCAGCAGTGGGCTAGCGGGGGCCTTAAAAGAGACCCAGTACTTC
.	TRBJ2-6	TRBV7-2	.	CASSAYVAAGANVLTF	TGTGCCAGCAGTGCCTATGTAGCGGCTGGGGCCAACGTCCTGACTTTC
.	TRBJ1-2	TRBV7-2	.	CASSRNGGGRYGYTF	TGTGCCAGCAGCCGAAACGGCGGGGGACGCTATGGCTACACCTTC
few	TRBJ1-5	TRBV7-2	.	CASSFDGRFNQPQHF	TGTGCCAGCAGCTTCGATGGACGGTTCAATCAGCCCCAGCATTTT
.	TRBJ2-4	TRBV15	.	CATTSGGSAKNIQYF	TGTGCCACCACCTCTGGGGGATCAGCCAAAAACATTCAGTACTTC
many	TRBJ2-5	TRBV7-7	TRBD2	CASSFGSGGSGETQYF	TGTGCCAGCAGCTTTGGAAGCGGGGGAAGTGGAGAGACCCAGTACTTC
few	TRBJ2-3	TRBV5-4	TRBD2	CASKLAGTDTQYF	TGTGCCAGCAAACTAGCGGGCACAGATACGCAGTATTTT
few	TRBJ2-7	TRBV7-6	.	CASSPRRTYEQYF	TGTGCCAGCAGCCCCCGCCGGACCTACGAGCAGTACTTC
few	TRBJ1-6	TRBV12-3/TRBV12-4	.	CASSSLPHSTSPLHF	TGTGCCAGCAGTTCACTCCCTCACTCGACCTCACCCCTCCACTTT
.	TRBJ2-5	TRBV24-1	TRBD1	CATSEEPGQQETQYF	TGTGCCACCAGTGAGGAACCGGGACAGCAAGAGACCCAGTACTTC
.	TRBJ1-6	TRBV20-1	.	CSASLRPSSYNSPLHF	TGCAGTGCTTCCTTACGGCCGAGCTCCTATAATTCACCCCTCCACTTT
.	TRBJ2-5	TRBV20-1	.	CSARGPVQETQYF	TGCAGTGCTAGAGGTCCAGTTCAAGAGACCCAGTACTTC
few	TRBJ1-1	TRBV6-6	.	CASSYNQGEAFF	TGTGCCAGCAGTTACAATCAAGGCGAAGCTTTCTTT
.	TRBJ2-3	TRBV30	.	CAWNRMSTDTQYF	TGTGCCTGGAACCGGATGAGCACAGATACGCAGTATTTT
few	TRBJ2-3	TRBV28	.	CATVRGLPDTQYF	TGTGCAACTGTGAGGGGACTGCCAGATACGCAGTATTTT
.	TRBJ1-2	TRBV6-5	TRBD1	CASSYGTGEYYGYTF	TGTGCCAGCAGTTACGGGACAGGGGAATACTATGGCTACACCTTC
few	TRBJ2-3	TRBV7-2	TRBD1	CASGDRDREGDTQYF	TGTGCCAGCGGCGACCGGGACAGGGAGGGAGATACGCAGTATTTT
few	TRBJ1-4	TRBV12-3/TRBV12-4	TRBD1	CASSFLAGQGSEKLFF	TGTGCCAGCAGTTTCCTCGCGGGACAGGGTTCGGAAAAACTGTTTTTT
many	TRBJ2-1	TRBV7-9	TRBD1	CASSPPGTGDNEQFF	TGTGCCAGCAGTCCCCCCGGGACAGGGGACAATGAGCAGTTCTTC
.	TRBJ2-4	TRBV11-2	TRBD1	CASRSLGTGLAKNIQYF	TGTGCCAGCAGGTCTCTCGGGACAGGACTAGCCAAAAACATTCAGTACTTC
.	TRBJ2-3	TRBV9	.	CASSVALASSTDTQYF	TGTGCCAGCAGCGTAGCGCTAGCTTCTAGCACAGATACGCAGTATTTT
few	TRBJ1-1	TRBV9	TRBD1	CASSVGQGNTEAFF	TGTGCCAGCAGCGTAGGACAGGGAAACACTGAAGCTTTCTTT
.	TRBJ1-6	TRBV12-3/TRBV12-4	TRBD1	CASSLGQGSPLHF	TGTGCCAGCAGTTTAGGACAGGGGTCACCCCTCCACTTT
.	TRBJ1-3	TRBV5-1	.	CASSLIGGSGNTIYF	TGCGCCAGCAGCTTAATTGGGGGCTCTGGAAACACCATATATTTT
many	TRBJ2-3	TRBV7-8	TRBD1	CASSSVMTGGNADTQYF	TGTGCCAGCAGCTCAGTTATGACAGGGGGCAACGCAGATACGCAGTATTTT
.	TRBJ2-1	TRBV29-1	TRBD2	CSVEESGAYLNEQFF	TGCAGCGTTGAAGAAAGCGGGGCTTACCTCAATGAGCAGTTCTTC
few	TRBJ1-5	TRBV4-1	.	CASSQLIASGQPQHF	TGCGCCAGCAGCCAGCTAATCGCGTCGGGCCAGCCCCAGCATTTT
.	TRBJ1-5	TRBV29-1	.	CSGSGEKGQPQHF	TGCAGCGGATCAGGGGAAAAAGGTCAGCCCCAGCATTTT
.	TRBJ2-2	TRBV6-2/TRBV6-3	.	CAIDRTNTGELFF	TGTGCCATCGACAGAACGAACACCGGGGAGCTGTTTTTT
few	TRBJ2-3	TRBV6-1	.	CASSEYPGTDTQYF	TGTGCCAGCAGTGAATATCCGGGCACAGATACGCAGTATTTT
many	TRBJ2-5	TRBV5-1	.	CASSSGGRGSQETQYF	TGCGCCAGCAGCTCCGGCGGGCGGGGTTCCCAAGAGACCCAGTACTTC
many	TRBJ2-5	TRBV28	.	CASTLRETQYF	TGTGCCAGCACCTTGCGAGAGACCCAGTACTTC
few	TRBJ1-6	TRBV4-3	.	CASSQVDKSNSPLHF	TGCGCCAGCAGCCAAGTTGACAAATCAAACTCACCCCTCCACTTT
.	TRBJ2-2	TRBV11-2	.	CASSGGPNTGELFF	TGTGCCAGCAGCGGGGGACCGAACACCGGGGAGCTGTTTTTT
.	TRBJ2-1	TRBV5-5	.	CASSLATNNEQFF	TGTGCCAGCAGCTTGGCTACAAACAATGAGCAGTTCTTC